The 21 T cell receptor beta chains given below trace back to one sample, sequenced in a study of T cell clonality in common variable immunodeficiency. Whole-study findings and limits: In common variable immunodeficiency, TCR beta chains reportedly carried fewer deletions and N-nucleotide insertions.

Their cognate antigens are unknown. Using immunoSEQ multiplex PCR, the repertoire was profiled, and TCRdb retains in-frame clones only, with some absent. The specimen gives 25,000 to 35,000 clones without singletons; the ten biggest hold 3.2%. Source material: peripheral blood mononuclear cells. All receptors come from a human donor with common variable immunodeficiency.

This clone showed up many times. The chain's CDR3 is CASSPLTGVSGELFF. The sequenced CDR3 bases are TGTGCCAGCTCACCTTTGACAGGCGTATCCGGGGAG. V gene TRBV18 combines with J gene TRBJ2-2, with D maybe TRBD1 (6 bases). The read falls 3 residues short of the CDR3 end, and the missing part is taken from the germline J gene. V was clipped by 3 bases and J by 6 bases, with 14 bases between them. Germline V gene lookup returns CDR1 KGHSH and CDR2 LQKENI. The CDR3 runs 15 residues. Based on the CDR3 plus reference TRBV18 and TRBJ2-2, the full variable domain is NAGVMQNPRHLVRRRGQEARLRCSPMKGHSHVYWYRQLPEEGLKFMVYLQKENIIDESGMPKERFSAEFPKEGPSILRIQQVVRGDSAAYFCASSPLTGVSGELFFGEGSRLTVL.

The sample holds a few counts of this clone. The CDR3 end is not reached by the read, which stops 3 residues before it; the germline J gene fills it in. The chain combines TRBV18 with TRBJ1-5; D perhaps matches TRBD1 (5 bases). The CDR3 totals 15 residues. Germline V gene sequence: CDR1 KGHSH, CDR2 LQKENI. V was clipped by 0 bases and J by 3 bases, with 9 bases between them. The CDR3 loop is CASSPPGLLNQPQHF. The CDR3 DNA, read in part, is TGTGCCAGCTCACCACCGGGACTTCTCAATCAGCCC.

Notes on this clone: From the germline J gene comes the end of the CDR3, since the read stops 3 residues before it. The gene calls are TRBV2 and TRBJ2-7; 9 bases align to TRBD1. This CDR3 has 13 residues. Germline loops: CDR1 SNHLY, CDR2 FYNNEI. J was trimmed by 6 bases and V by 6 bases; bases with no gene match: 6. This chain's CDR3 is CASRNTGGAEQYF. The sequenced part of the CDR3 DNA is TGTGCCAGCAGAAACACAGGGGGCGCCGAG.

This clone was seen ten or more times. Sequencing ends 3 residues short of the CDR3 end; the germline J gene provides the rest. This sequence joins TRBV28 and TRBJ2-1; 14 bases match TRBD2. The CDR3 totals 17 residues. Germline V gene lookup returns CDR1 MDHEN and CDR2 SYDVKM. V trimming: 6 bases; J trimming: 4 bases; junction bases outside the gene matches: 8. CDR3 bases read: TGTGCCAGCAGCCCACCGGGACTAGCGGGAGCATACAATGAG. The encoded protein is CASSPPGLAGAYNE. The whole CDR3 protein reads CASSPPGLAGAYNEQFF.

The sample holds many counts of this clone. The CDR3 extends 3 residues past the end of the read, so its final part is completed from the germline J gene. This sequence joins TRBV7-9 and TRBJ2-7; 9 positions match TRBD1. The CDR3 has 15 residues. The V gene end was trimmed by 4 bases and the J gene end by 3 bases; junction bases not matched to a gene: 7. The germline gives CDR1 SEHNR, CDR2 FQNEAQ (reference sequence). The CDR3 protein is CASSSDRGSYYEQYF. The CDR3 DNA, read in part, is TGTGCCAGCAGCTCGGACAGGGGAAGCTACTACGAG. Supplemented by reference TRBV7-9 and TRBJ2-7, the full variable domain reads DTGVSQNPRHKITKRGQNVTFRCDPISEHNRLYWYRQTLGQGPEFLTYFQNEAQLEKSRLLSDRFSAERPKGSFSTLEIQRTEQGDSAMYLCASSSDRGSYYEQYFGPGTRLTVT.

This clone has at least ten counts. The CDR3 spells CASSELAGGYETQYF. Incomplete CDR3 DNA: TGCGCCAGCAGTGAGTTAGCGGGAGGTTATGAGACC. The rearrangement joins TRBV10-1 to TRBJ2-5, with TRBD2 identical over 10 bases. The sequenced fragment ends 3 residues before the CDR3 boundary, so the rest is inferred from the germline J gene. Losses at the gene ends were 1 base for V and 5 bases for J; bases not matched to a gene: 4. Germline assignment: CDR1 WNHNN and CDR2 SYGVQD (reference sequence). The CDR3 totals 15 residues.

This clone was recorded at least ten times. The read terminates 3 residues ahead of where the CDR3 ends, so the germline J gene completes it. This chain uses TRBV5-1 with TRBJ1-6; D unclear. Trimming removed 5 bases at V and 9 bases at J, with 18 bases between. The CDR3 runs 15 residues. Germline-derived CDR1 and CDR2 are SGHRS and YFSETQ. Incomplete CDR3 DNA: TGCGCCAGCAGTTTTGGCGGCGTTGACCCTTCACCC. Residues: CASSFGGVDPSP. Given in full, the CDR3 is CASSFGGVDPSPLHF.

This clone was detected a few times. The CDR3 extends 3 residues past the end of the read, so its final part is completed from the germline J gene. J is TRBJ2-7 and V is TRBV10-1; 9 nucleotides match TRBD2. The V gene end was trimmed by 3 bases and the J gene end by 5 bases; junction bases not matched to a gene: 2. The CDR3 covers 13 residues. CDR1 and CDR2 (germline): WNHNN, SYGVQD (reference sequence). CDR3 DNA, as far as it was read: TGCGCCAGCAGTGATCTAGCGGGAAACGAG. Its translation: CASSDLAGNE. The full CDR3 is CASSDLAGNEQYF.

In its sample, this clone was seen many times. Sequencing ends 3 residues short of the CDR3 end; the germline J gene provides the rest. The V gene is TRBV27, the J gene TRBJ2-1, with a weak D call TRBD1 (5 bases). Deletions cut 6 bases from V and 6 bases from J, with 6 bases between. The CDR3 consists of 11 residues. CDR1 and CDR2 from the germline V gene are MNHEY and SMNVEV (reference sequence). CDR3 DNA (partial): TGTGCCAGCAGGACAGTCAATGAG. It is translated as CASRTVNE. The CDR3 as a whole reads CASRTVNEQFF.

This clone was detected many times. The sequence runs out 3 residues before the end of the CDR3; the remainder is reconstructed from the germline J gene. The genes are TRBV2 and TRBJ1-4; D is undetermined. CDR3 size: 14 residues. Deletions cut 6 bases from V and 3 bases from J, with 11 bases between. Germline assignment: CDR1 SNHLY and CDR2 FYNNEI. The CDR3 bases that were read are TGTGCCAGCAGAGAGGGTTCAGCTAATGAAAAA. Amino acid sequence: CASREGSANEK. The whole CDR3 region reads CASREGSANEKLFF.

In the case of this clone: The CDR3 is cut off 3 residues early in the read; its end comes from the germline J gene. This chain joins TRBV2 and TRBJ1-5; 7 nucleotides match TRBD1. The germline V gene has CDR1 SNHLY and CDR2 FYNNEI. V lost 8 bases, J lost 6 bases, and 10 bases stayed unmatched. This CDR3 is built from 14 residues. The DNA read from the CDR3 is TGTGCCAGCGAACCCACAGGGGCTGGTCAGCCC. Amino acid sequence: CASEPTGAGQP. The full CDR3 protein reads CASEPTGAGQPQHF.

This clone was counted many times. The CDR3 extends 3 residues past the end of the read, so its final part is completed from the germline J gene. This chain links TRBV19 with TRBJ2-5, with 7 bases identical to TRBD2. The CDR3 totals 14 residues. Trimming took 5 bases from V and 2 from J; bases not matched to a gene: 5. CDR1 LNHDA and CDR2 SQIVND come from the germline V gene (reference sequence). The part of the CDR3 DNA that was read is TGTGCCAGTAGTCCCCCGGGACTACAAGAGACC. It is translated as CASSPPGLQET. The entire CDR3 protein reads CASSPPGLQETQYF.

This clone was counted a few times. The DNA ends 3 residues before the CDR3 does, and the rest of the CDR3 is filled in from the germline J gene. V is TRBV7-9 and J is TRBJ2-5, with TRBD2 identical over 7 bases. V dropped 6 bases and J dropped 5; count of bases not matched to a gene: 9. Germline V lookup: CDR1 SEHNR, CDR2 FQNEAQ (reference sequence). CDR3 length equals 14 residues. Here the CDR3 reads CASSRTGGRETQYF. The covered CDR3 bases are TGTGCCAGCAGTCGTACGGGGGGTCGGGAGACC.

There are a few counts of this clone. Sequencing ends 3 residues short of the CDR3 end; the germline J gene provides the rest. V and J are TRBV6-1 and TRBJ2-2; possibly TRBD1 for D (5 bases). Germline CDR1 MNHNS, CDR2 SASEGT. The CDR3 runs to 15 residues. The germline V and J ends were trimmed by 4 bases and 3 bases, with 12 bases remaining between them. The CDR3 loop reads CASSAFTGDTGELFF. CDR3 bases read: TGTGCCAGCAGTGCTTTTACAGGAGACACCGGGGAG.

This clone was counted only a few times. CDR3: CSARGYGTGGQETQYF. CDR3 bases read: TGCAGTGCTAGAGGCTACGGGACAGGGGGGCAAGAGACC. This chain connects TRBV20-1 to TRBJ2-5, with 11 bases identical to TRBD1. Read data end 3 residues before the CDR3 end; the end is taken from the germline J gene. V was clipped by 1 base and J by 2 bases; unmatched bases: 6. CDR3 size: 16 residues. CDR1 and CDR2 from the germline V gene are DFQATT and SNEGSKA (reference sequence).

Many counts were recorded for this clone. The CDR3 end lies 3 residues beyond the end of the read and is filled in from the germline J gene. The chain couples TRBV18 to TRBJ2-4; no clear D gene. Germline V gene sequence: CDR1 KGHSH, CDR2 LQKENI. The CDR3 sequence is 13 residues long. V was clipped by 4 bases and J by 0 bases, with 4 bases between them. CDR3 protein: CASSQGAKNIQYF. The covered CDR3 bases are TGTGCCAGCTCACAGGGAGCCAAAAACATT.

Ten or more counts support this clone. The read is 3 residues too short to cover the CDR3 end, so that end is filled in from the germline J gene. This chain connects TRBV2 to TRBJ1-1, with D tentatively TRBD1 (5 bases). V dropped 6 bases and J dropped 4 bases, with 9 bases sitting between them. The CDR3 runs 12 residues. Germline loops: CDR1 SNHLY, CDR2 FYNNEI. The chain's CDR3 is CASRAGFTEAFF. The sequenced part of the CDR3 DNA is TGTGCCAGCAGAGCAGGGTTCACTGAA.

This clone was recorded at least ten times. The CDR3 is cut off 3 residues early in the read; its end comes from the germline J gene. The chain employs TRBV6-1 and TRBJ2-7; 10 nucleotides agree with TRBD2. CDR3 size: 17 residues. V was pared by 0 bases and J by 3 bases, with 8 bases of the junction left unmatched. Germline CDR1 is MNHNS and CDR2 is SASEGT. CDR3: CASSEALGRLAGYEQYF. The part of the CDR3 DNA that was read is TGTGCCAGCAGTGAAGCGCTAGGTAGACTAGCGGGCTACGAG.

In its sample, this clone was seen many times. The read is 3 residues too short to cover the CDR3 end, so that end is filled in from the germline J gene. This chain connects TRBV6-1 to TRBJ2-1, with 7 bases fitting TRBD2. This CDR3 spans 13 amino acids. CDR1 MNHNS and CDR2 SASEGT come from the germline V gene. The ends lost 6 bases at V and 6 bases at J; junction bases unmatched: 5. The CDR3 reads CASRETSVNEQFF. Incomplete CDR3 DNA: TGTGCCAGCAGGGAAACTAGCGTCAATGAG.

In its sample, this clone was seen many times. The read ends 3 residues before the CDR3 terminus; that terminus is restored from the germline J gene. V is TRBV6-2 or TRBV6-3 and J is TRBJ2-1, with 13 bases that match TRBD2. Trimming at V came to 11 bases and at J to 7 bases, leaving 11 bases not matched to a gene. Germline CDR1 reads MNHEY; CDR2 reads SVGEGT. The CDR3 is 15 residues long. Incomplete CDR3 DNA: TGTGCCTGCAAACTAGCGGGAGGGCCGGGAAATGAG. Translated, it gives CACKLAGGPGNE. The complete CDR3 reads CACKLAGGPGNEQFF.

This clone was recorded at least ten times. With the read ending 3 residues before the CDR3 end, the germline J gene is used to fill in that end. V usage is TRBV5-6 and J usage is TRBJ2-4, with TRBD1 matching over 9 bases. Germline trimming cut 4 bases from V and 6 bases from J; bases unmatched to any gene: 5. The CDR3 is 14 amino acids. Germline loops: CDR1 SGHDT, CDR2 YYEEEE. CDR3 sequence reads: CASSIGQGRNIQYF. The sequenced CDR3 bases are TGTGCCAGCAGCATCGGACAGGGGCGAAACATT.